Following are 10 T cell receptor beta chains from one sample sequenced in a study of shared clonotypes between healthy human individuals. Positive CCR7 selection of CD45RO-negative cells yielded the naive CD8 cells, and terminally differentiated effector memory CD45RA+ cells were excluded. TCRdb's table, derived via immunoSEQ multiplex PCR, lists solely in-frame clones and lacks some. Of some 1,900,000 clones in the sample, approximately 95% were seen once. What was sequenced was naive CD8+ T cells sorted from blood. Receptors originate from a man between 18 and 35 years old in good health.

V gene TRBV7-9 combines with J gene TRBJ2-2; TRBD2 might be the D (5 bases). This CDR3 spans 18 amino acids. The germline V gene has CDR1 SEHNR and CDR2 FQNEAQ (reference sequence). V lost 1 base and J lost 0, with 15 bases in between. For the CDR3, the DNA is TGTGCCAGCAGCTTAGACTACTCCCGGACTCCGAACACCGGGGAGCTGTTTTTT. Residues: CASSLDYSRTPNTGELFF.

The rearrangement joins TRBV27 to TRBJ2-1; possible D gene TRBD2, 6 bases. The germline V gene encodes CDR1 MNHEY and CDR2 SMNVEV (reference sequence). Deletions cut 7 bases from V and 1 base from J, with 17 bases between. The CDR3 loop spans 16 amino acids. As DNA, the CDR3 is TGTGCCAGCACCCAGTTGGGCGGGGCGTCCTACAATGAGCAGTTCTTC. It is translated as CASTQLGGASYNEQFF.

In nucleotides, the CDR3 is TGTGCCAGCAGCTCACAGGGGGCGAGCTCCTACGAGCAGTACTTC. It yields the protein CASSSQGASSYEQYF. The genes are TRBV5-4 and TRBJ2-7, with TRBD1 matching 9 bases. V lost 3 bases, J lost 0 bases, and 4 bases stayed unmatched. Germline CDR1 is SGHNT and CDR2 is YYREEE (reference sequence). The CDR3 length is 15 residues. Combining the CDR3 with reference TRBV5-4 and TRBJ2-7 gives the whole variable domain ETGVTQSPTHLIKTRGQQVTLRCSSQSGHNTVSWYQQALGQGPQFIFQYYREEENGRGNFPPRFSGLQFPNYSSELNVNALELDDSALYLCASSSQGASSYEQYFGPGTRLTVT.

This chain links TRBV2 with TRBJ2-3; TRBD2 aligns across 10 bases. The length of the CDR3 is 16 residues. V dropped 2 bases and J dropped 6; count of bases not matched to a gene: 8. Germline CDR1 SNHLY, CDR2 FYNNEI. The CDR3 DNA is TGTGCCAGCAGTGAATTGGGTAGCGGGGGGAGGGATACGCAGTATTTT. Protein product: CASSELGSGGRDTQYF.

In regard to this clone: In the same sample, other DNA sequences code for this CDR3. CDR3 in DNA: TGTGCCAGCAGTCCCGGACAGGGGAGGAATCAGCCCCAGCATTTT. Translated, it gives CASSPGQGRNQPQHF. The V call is TRBV27, the J call TRBJ1-5; TRBD1 agrees at 9 bases. CDR3 length equals 15 residues. Germline loops: CDR1 MNHEY, CDR2 SMNVEV (reference sequence). The V gene end was trimmed by 5 bases and the J gene end by 4 bases; junction bases not matched to a gene: 6.

The chain recombines TRBV6-4 with TRBJ2-1, with 9 bases fitting TRBD2. V was clipped by 1 base and J by 5 bases; unmatched bases: 12. CDR1 MRHNA and CDR2 SNTAGT come from the germline V gene. The CDR3 is 18 residues long. The CDR3 protein is CASSDYNPKRGEDNEQFF. DNA for the CDR3: TGTGCCAGCAGTGACTACAACCCTAAGCGGGGGGAAGACAATGAGCAGTTCTTC.

This chain joins TRBV4-2 and TRBJ2-1; D remains ambiguous. CDR1 LGHNA and CDR2 YNFKEQ come from the germline V gene. V was clipped by 0 bases and J by 4 bases, with 7 bases between them. The CDR3 is 14 residues long. The chain's CDR3 is CASSQEGSYNEQFF. CDR3 bases: TGTGCCAGCAGCCAAGAAGGCAGTTACAATGAGCAGTTCTTC.

The DNA for the CDR3 is TGTGCCAGCAGTTCGAGTAGCGTCGTTCCGAGCTCCTACAATGAGCAGTTCTTC. It translates to CASSSSSVVPSSYNEQFF. The rearrangement uses TRBV27 and TRBJ2-1, with a tentative D call TRBD2 (5 bases). There are 18 residues in the CDR3. Trimming took off 4 bases at V and 0 bases at J, with 19 bases between the two ends. Germline V gene sequence: CDR1 MNHEY, CDR2 SMNVEV (reference sequence).

The chain joins TRBV19 to TRBJ2-2, with 11 bases aligning to TRBD2. J was trimmed by 6 bases and V by 6 bases; bases with no gene match: 9. The CDR3 is made up of 16 amino acids. Germline V CDR1 and CDR2: LNHDA, SQIVND (reference sequence). The DNA for the CDR3 is TGTGCCAGTAGCGCCACTAGCGGGGGCCCGCCCGGGGAGCTGTTTTTT. This sequence encodes CASSATSGGPPGELFF.

The rearrangement joins TRBV19 to TRBJ1-1; 11 nucleotides agree with TRBD1. V shed 3 bases, J shed 8 bases, and the junction held 5 bases outside the gene matches. The CDR3 loop spans 14 amino acids. Germline CDR1 reads LNHDA; CDR2 reads SQIVND (reference sequence). CDR3 sequence reads: CASSIAGTGGEAFF. CDR3 bases: TGTGCCAGTAGTATCGCCGGGACAGGGGGAGAAGCTTTCTTT.